This TCR beta chain comes out of a study of T cells in localized non-small cell lung cancer. Findings and limits, study-wide: The study linked higher blood T cell density to longer overall survival.

This clone was counted between two and nine times. Its cognate antigen is unknown. V dropped 6 bases and J dropped 5; count of bases not matched to a gene: 7. Germline V CDR1 and CDR2: SNHLY, FYNNEI. CDR3 size: 14 residues. Method: immunoSEQ multiplex PCR; TCRdb's copy keeps in-frame clones and lacks some. Of 40,000 or so clones listed, about 85% were seen once; the top ten hold around a third. Sequencing was performed on PBMCs, taken before any cancer treatment. The sequence came from a woman aged 35 to 75 with stage II squamous cell lung carcinoma. The chain has TRBV2 and TRBJ1-1, with 9 bases that match TRBD1. This CDR3 reads CASRQQGAGTEAFF. In DNA form, the CDR3 reads TGTGCCAGCAGGCAACAGGGGGCGGGTACTGAAGCTTTCTTT.